This TCR beta chain originates from a study of Ad26.COV2.S vaccination and SARS-CoV-2 variants. Study-level background: Ad26.COV2.S arm of COV1001 included the donor.

As for treatment: about 20 received Ad26.COV2.S at low or high dose, single or two shots; 5 received placebo; per-sample allocation not given. Following the first vaccine or placebo injection, samples were taken on day 63. The study's findings and limits: Recipients of either vaccine or placebo displayed similar breadth of non-spike TCRs.

The table came from immunoSEQ multiplex PCR; TCRdb's copy has only in-frame clones and leaves some out. Among a few hundred thousand clones listed, roughly 90% were seen once. From germline, CDR1 is SGHTA and CDR2 FQGTGA. Trimming removed 1 base from V and 5 bases from J, with 16 bases in between. The CDR3 has 16 residues. Comments on this clone: Its antigen is unidentified.

The clonotype was recovered from a person aged 18-65 years who received the Ad26.COV2.S COVID-19 vaccine or a placebo. The chain uses TRBV7-3 and TRBJ2-3; D may be TRBD2 (5 bases). Source: peripheral blood, taken in a trial of Ad26.COV2.S vaccine versus placebo. CDR3 amino acids: CASSLIRTKSGDTQYF. The DNA for the CDR3 is TGTGCCAGCAGCTTAATTCGCACCAAGAGCGGAGATACGCAGTATTTT.